The 8 T cell receptor beta chains reported below all come from one sample, sequenced in a study of PD-1 blockade in mismatch repair-deficient tumors. Profiled with immunoSEQ multiplex PCR; TCRdb holds only in-frame clones, not every one. The repertoire has around 37,000 clones, approximately 80% of them found once; the top ten carry around 1%. This material consisted of PBMCs, taken roughly 40 weeks after starting pembrolizumab. Source of these receptors: an adult with mismatch repair-deficient cancer.

The chain joins TRBV27 to TRBJ2-2; 8 nucleotides match TRBD1. With V trimmed by 5 bases and J by 1 base, 12 bases remained unmatched. In germline, CDR1 is MNHEY, CDR2 SMNVEV (reference sequence). This CDR3 is built from 18 residues. The CDR3 sequence: CASSTPPGQGVNTGELFF. For the CDR3, the DNA is TGTGCCAGCAGTACCCCCCCCGGACAGGGAGTGAACACCGGGGAGCTGTTTTTT.

The chain carries TRBV10-2 and TRBJ2-7; 10 positions agree with TRBD1. The CDR3 is made up of 14 amino acids. Per the germline V gene, CDR1 is WSHSY and CDR2 is SAAADI. J was trimmed by 2 bases and V by 6 bases; bases with no gene match: 4. CDR3 coding DNA: TGCGCCAGCAGCACCGGGACAGGGGCCTACGAGCAGTACTTC. Residues: CASSTGTGAYEQYF.

The rearrangement links TRBV5-1 to TRBJ2-1; D is unresolved. CDR1 is SGHRS, CDR2 YFSETQ, per germline. The CDR3 contains 14 residues. Trimming stripped 0 bases from V and 6 bases from J, with 10 bases between. The CDR3 nucleotides are TGCGCCAGCAGCTTGGACTCTATGTTCAATGAGCAGTTCTTC. Its protein is CASSLDSMFNEQFF.

The chain links TRBV27 to TRBJ1-1; 9 bases agree with TRBD1. In germline, CDR1 is MNHEY, CDR2 SMNVEV (reference sequence). The V and J ends lost 6 bases and 4 bases, in that order; junction bases with no gene match: 3. The CDR3 runs to 13 residues. CDR3: CASRGTGITEAFF. The DNA of the CDR3 is TGTGCCAGCAGGGGGACAGGGATCACTGAAGCTTTCTTT.

This chain connects TRBV9 to TRBJ1-6, with a possible D match to TRBD1 (5 bases). This CDR3 comprises 15 residues. Trimming left V 5 bases short and J 0 bases short, with 9 bases between. Germline CDR1 and CDR2: SGDLS and YYNGEE. As DNA, the CDR3 is TGTGCCAGCAGGCCGACAGCCTCCTATAATTCACCCCTCCACTTT. Translated, it gives CASRPTASYNSPLHF. The full variable domain, completed using reference TRBV9 and TRBJ1-6, is DSGVTQTPKHLITATGQRVTLRCSPRSGDLSVYWYQQSLDQGLQFLIQYYNGEERAKGNILERFSAQQFPDLHSELNLSSLELGDSALYFCASRPTASYNSPLHFGNGTRLTVT.

There are a few counts of this clone. This chain connects TRBV6-1 to TRBJ1-2; D not resolved. The CDR3 is made up of 13 amino acids. V lost 4 bases, J lost 0 bases, and 6 bases lay in between. The germline V gene has CDR1 MNHNS and CDR2 SASEGT. The CDR3 DNA reads as TGTGCCAGCAGTGTGAGCTCTAACTATGGCTACACCTTC. Amino acids: CASSVSSNYGYTF.

The chain has TRBV4-1 and TRBJ1-2, with 9 nucleotides matching TRBD1. CDR1 MGHRA and CDR2 YSYEKL come from the germline V gene. The junction had 8 bases not matched to a gene; V was cut back by 6 bases and J by 3 bases. The CDR3 loop spans 15 amino acids. The chain's CDR3 is CASSPTGGSDYGYTF. DNA of the CDR3: TGCGCCAGCAGTCCAACAGGGGGCTCGGACTATGGCTACACCTTC.

The rearrangement uses TRBV9 and TRBJ2-1; TRBD2 agrees at 8 bases. This CDR3 is built from 16 residues. The germline V gene encodes CDR1 SGDLS and CDR2 YYNGEE. Trimming took 0 bases from V and 3 from J; bases not matched to a gene: 5. CDR3: CASSVVPAGVYNEQFF. CDR3 coding DNA: TGTGCCAGCAGCGTAGTTCCAGCGGGAGTCTACAATGAGCAGTTCTTC. The full variable domain, with the rest looked up from reference TRBV9 and TRBJ2-1, is DSGVTQTPKHLITATGQRVTLRCSPRSGDLSVYWYQQSLDQGLQFLIQYYNGEERAKGNILERFSAQQFPDLHSELNLSSLELGDSALYFCASSVVPAGVYNEQFFGPGTRLTVL.